The 2 T cell receptor beta chains presented below share a single source sample, sequenced in a study of OX40 agonist ivuxolimab in advanced cancers. The data were produced by immunoSEQ multiplex PCR, yet TCRdb's version contains in-frame clones alone and is incomplete. The sample contains about 14,000 clones, 82% of which appear only once. The input for sequencing was CD4+ or CD8+ T cells sorted from blood, taken in a trial of the OX40 agonist ivuxolimab. The receptors were gathered from an adult with an advanced solid tumor such as melanoma, head and neck, liver or kidney cancer.

This clone was seen only once. This chain uses TRBV28 with TRBJ1-5; 8 bases align to TRBD1. The CDR3 spans 16 residues. Per germline, CDR1 MDHEN and CDR2 SYDVKM. Germline trimming cut 6 bases from V and 5 bases from J; bases unmatched to any gene: 12. The chain's CDR3 is CASRKTGDLGDQPQHF. DNA of the CDR3: TGTGCCAGCAGGAAGACAGGGGACTTAGGGGATCAGCCCCAGCATTTT.

This sequence joins TRBV29-1 and TRBJ2-7, with 8 bases identical to TRBD2. J gave up 4 bases and V 7 bases, and 6 bases lay outside the gene matches. The CDR3 extends over 12 amino acids. Germline values: CDR1 SQVTM, CDR2 ANQGSEA. For the CDR3, the DNA is TGCAGCGCAAAAGGACTAGCTTACGAGCAGTACTTC. This sequence encodes CSAKGLAYEQYF.